Below, 27 T cell receptor beta chains from the same sample are listed, as sequenced in a study of CD8+ T cells in alopecia areata. Isolated RNA was reverse transcribed into cDNA used as the sequencing template. Some clones are missing from TCRdb's copy, which holds only in-frame ones; the method was immunoSEQ multiplex PCR. This sample has about 99,000 clones, with around 50% found just once. The specimen was CD4+ T cells sorted from blood. The receptors shown here come from a human donor in good health.

The genes are TRBV5-1 and TRBJ2-5; a possible D gene is TRBD2 (5 bases). Germline CDR1 SGHRS, CDR2 YFSETQ. Trimming took 0 bases from V and 7 from J, leaving 7 bases between them. The CDR3 is 12 amino acids. CDR3 region: CASSLARGTQYF. In DNA form, the CDR3 reads TGCGCCAGCAGCTTGGCTCGGGGGACCCAGTACTTC.

This clone was observed a single time. The V gene is TRBV2, the J gene TRBJ2-2, with D perhaps TRBD1 (6 bases). The CDR3 loop spans 14 amino acids. Trimming removed 4 bases at V and 5 bases at J, with 11 bases between. The germline gives CDR1 SNHLY, CDR2 FYNNEI. This CDR3 is CASSVDSDTGELFF. In nucleotides, the CDR3 is TGTGCCAGCAGTGTGGACAGTGATACCGGGGAGCTGTTTTTT.

Only a few counts were recorded for this clone. This sequence joins TRBV4-2 and TRBJ2-1; a possible D gene is TRBD1 (6 bases). CDR1 is LGHNA, CDR2 YNFKEQ, per germline. Trimming shortened V by 2 bases and J by 7 bases, and 21 bases separated the two germline ends. CDR3 length: 17 residues. The CDR3 reads CASSQRAGAQGENEQFF. The CDR3 bases are TGTGCCAGCAGCCAAAGAGCCGGAGCACAGGGAGAGAATGAGCAGTTCTTC.

The rearrangement joins TRBV2 to TRBJ2-1; 15 bases match TRBD2. Per germline, CDR1 SNHLY and CDR2 FYNNEI. The CDR3 loop spans 16 amino acids. Losses at the gene ends were 6 bases for V and 6 bases for J; bases not matched to a gene: 6. This CDR3 is CASSHGLAGGSNEQFF. CDR3 coding DNA: TGTGCCAGCAGCCACGGACTAGCGGGGGGGTCCAATGAGCAGTTCTTC.

The J gene is TRBJ1-6, the V gene TRBV5-6, with TRBD1 as a possible D gene (6 bases). Between the trimmed V and J ends, which lost 4 bases and 13 bases, there was a span of 18 bases. The CDR3 loop spans 14 amino acids. The germline CDR1 and CDR2 sequences are SGHDT and YYEEEE. The CDR3 is CASSRQVITDPLHF. DNA of the CDR3: TGTGCCAGCAGCCGACAGGTCATTACGGATCCCCTCCACTTT.

This clone was counted only a few times. The chain carries TRBV4-2 and TRBJ1-1; possible D gene TRBD1, 6 bases. Trimming shortened V by 1 base and J by 5 bases, and 17 bases separated the two germline ends. The CDR3 extends over 16 amino acids. Germline V gene data show CDR1 as LGHNA and CDR2 as YNFKEQ. The CDR3 is CASSQGRADSGTEAFF. The CDR3 coding sequence is TGTGCCAGCAGCCAAGGGAGGGCGGACAGCGGTACTGAAGCTTTCTTT.

This clone has just a few counts. J is TRBJ1-6 and V is TRBV6-5; 7 bases map to TRBD1. The CDR3 is 15 amino acids. Losses at the gene ends were 6 bases for V and 8 bases for J; bases not matched to a gene: 10. In germline, CDR1 is MNHEY, CDR2 SVGAGI. For the CDR3, the DNA is TGTGCCAGCAGAACGACCGGGACAGCCGATTCACCCCTCCACTTT. It encodes CASRTTGTADSPLHF.

V gene TRBV29-1 combines with J gene TRBJ2-3; D could derive from TRBD1 or TRBD2 (6 bases each). The CDR3 is made up of 13 amino acids. V lost 6 bases, J lost 1 base, and 11 bases lay in between. The germline V gene encodes CDR1 SQVTM and CDR2 ANQGSEA. CDR3 coding DNA: TGCAGCGTCAAGGGGGGTGGCACAGATACGCAGTATTTT. Translation gives CSVKGGGTDTQYF.

The rearrangement joins TRBV19 to TRBJ1-1; D not resolved. Germline lookup yields CDR1 LNHDA and CDR2 SQIVND (reference sequence). The CDR3 is 15 residues long. Trimming pared 8 bases from V and 0 bases from J, leaving 16 bases between. The CDR3 region has the DNA TGTGCCAGTCAAGGAGAGCGGAACATGAACACTGAAGCTTTCTTT. As protein: CASQGERNMNTEAFF.

J is TRBJ2-5 and V is TRBV5-1; 11 nucleotides agree with TRBD1. V trimming: 0 bases; J trimming: 4 bases; junction bases outside the gene matches: 2. The CDR3 covers 15 residues. Germline V lookup: CDR1 SGHRS, CDR2 YFSETQ. As DNA, the CDR3 is TGCGCCAGCAGCTTGGGGACAGGGGGCCGAGAGACCCAGTACTTC. This encodes CASSLGTGGRETQYF. The variable domain in full, with the rest retrieved from reference TRBV5-1 and TRBJ2-5, is KAGVTQTPRYLIKTRGQQVTLSCSPISGHRSVSWYQQTPGQGLQFLFEYFSETQRNKGNFPGRFSGRQFSNSRSEMNVSTLELGDSALYLCASSLGTGGRETQYFGPGTRLLVL.

This clone was picked up a small number of times. The V gene is TRBV19, the J gene TRBJ2-2; D possibly corresponds to TRBD1 (6 bases). CDR1 is LNHDA, CDR2 SQIVND, per germline (reference sequence). Trimming cost V 4 bases and J 0 bases, with 9 bases left between them. The length of the CDR3 is 15 residues. In DNA form, the CDR3 reads TGTGCCAGTAGTAGACAGGCCACGAACACCGGGGAGCTGTTTTTT. Encoded protein: CASSRQATNTGELFF.

The V and J genes are TRBV20-1 and TRBJ1-4; D not certain. The germline gives CDR1 DFQATT, CDR2 SNEGSKA (reference sequence). There are 11 residues in the CDR3. V was clipped by 4 bases and J by 8 bases, with 8 bases between them. Here the CDR3 reads CSATPAEKLFF. The CDR3 bases are TGCAGTGCTACCCCGGCGGAAAAACTGTTTTTT.

The chain has TRBV18 and TRBJ1-1; D unresolved. Germline values: CDR1 KGHSH, CDR2 LQKENI. Trimming removed 4 bases at V and 3 bases at J, with 15 bases between. There are 15 residues in the CDR3. CDR3 bases: TGTGCCAGCTCACTTATTAGACCCGGGGACACTGAAGCTTTCTTT. This gives the protein CASSLIRPGDTEAFF. The entire variable domain, with the rest obtained from reference TRBV18 and TRBJ1-1, is as follows: NAGVMQNPRHLVRRRGQEARLRCSPMKGHSHVYWYRQLPEEGLKFMVYLQKENIIDESGMPKERFSAEFPKEGPSILRIQQVVRGDSAAYFCASSLIRPGDTEAFFGQGTRLTVV.

This clone has just a few counts. The chain combines TRBV18 with TRBJ2-5; possible D gene TRBD2, 6 bases. Germline V gene lookup returns CDR1 KGHSH and CDR2 LQKENI. V was trimmed by 3 bases and J by 4 bases, leaving 9 bases between them. The CDR3 runs to 13 residues. This CDR3 is CASSPGLGETQYF. The CDR3 DNA sequence: TGTGCCAGCTCACCGGGACTCGGAGAGACCCAGTACTTC.

V gene TRBV7-9 combines with J gene TRBJ1-6; TRBD1 might be the D (6 bases). V shed 4 bases and J shed 4 bases, with 8 bases lying between them. Germline CDR1 is SEHNR and CDR2 is FQNEAQ (reference sequence). This CDR3 has 14 amino acids. CDR3 residues: CASSWTEYNSPLHF. The CDR3 DNA sequence: TGTGCCAGCAGCTGGACAGAATATAATTCACCCCTCCACTTT.

The chain joins TRBV25-1 to TRBJ2-5; D is undetermined. Germline values: CDR1 MGHDK, CDR2 SYGVNS. Trimming took 3 bases from V and 0 from J, leaving 5 bases between them. This CDR3 has 13 amino acids. CDR3: CASSDPYQETQYF. The CDR3 region has the DNA TGTGCCAGCAGTGACCCGTACCAAGAGACCCAGTACTTC.

This chain joins TRBV7-3 and TRBJ2-6; the D gene could be TRBD1 or TRBD2 (5 bases each). The V gene lost 10 bases and the J gene lost 0 bases, with 19 bases spanning the gap. Per germline, CDR1 SGHTA and CDR2 FQGTGA. There are 17 residues in the CDR3. The CDR3 protein is CATKPTASPSGANVLTF. CDR3 nucleotides: TGTGCCACCAAACCGACAGCTAGCCCCTCTGGGGCCAACGTCCTGACTTTC.

On this clone: This sample also contains other DNA sequences that code for the same CDR3. V gene TRBV30 combines with J gene TRBJ2-2; D is ambiguous. Germline CDR1 and CDR2: GTSNPN and SVGIG (reference sequence). The germline V and J ends were trimmed by 0 bases and 1 base, with 3 bases remaining between them. This CDR3 has 13 amino acids. DNA for the CDR3: TGTGCCTGGAGTGTATTGAACACCGGGGAGCTGTTTTTT. Its translation is CAWSVLNTGELFF.

The gene calls are TRBV6-6 and TRBJ2-3; D is unresolved. The germline V gene has CDR1 MNHNY and CDR2 SVGAGI (reference sequence). CDR3 size: 13 residues. V was shortened by 6 bases and J by 2 bases, with 9 bases between the two germline ends. The CDR3 here is CASRAQYTDTQYF. CDR3 coding DNA: TGTGCCAGCAGAGCACAGTACACAGATACGCAGTATTTT.

Concerning this clone itself: An end of the junction differs from the germline gene, which may be a read error. The CDR3 loop reads CASGRIGGRAYNEQFF. In DNA, the CDR3 is TGCGCCAGCGGGAGGATTGGGGGGCGCGCCTACAATGAGCAGTTCTTC. V and J are TRBV5-4 and TRBJ2-1, with 9 bases aligning to TRBD2. CDR3 length equals 16 residues. Per germline, CDR1 SGHNT and CDR2 YYREEE (reference sequence).

The V gene is TRBV5-1, the J gene TRBJ2-7; D is ambiguous. The V end was cut by 0 bases, the J end by 5 bases, with 6 bases between. The CDR3 runs 12 residues. The germline V gene has CDR1 SGHRS and CDR2 YFSETQ. CDR3 sequence: CASSLGVNEQYF. The CDR3 DNA reads TGCGCCAGCAGCTTGGGGGTAAACGAGCAGTACTTC.

This chain connects TRBV5-1 to TRBJ2-2; D possibly corresponds to TRBD2 (5 bases). Germline V gene data show CDR1 as SGHRS and CDR2 as YFSETQ. The CDR3 sequence is 16 residues long. V was shortened by 0 bases and J by 1 base, with 10 bases between the two germline ends. CDR3 nucleotides: TGCGCCAGCAGCTTGGTAGTAAGCGGGAACACCGGGGAGCTGTTTTTT. It yields the protein CASSLVVSGNTGELFF.

This clone was counted a few times. The chain uses TRBV30 and TRBJ2-5; 10 bases align to TRBD2. Trimming at V came to 4 bases and at J to 5 bases, leaving 7 bases not matched to a gene. The CDR3 has 14 residues. Germline-derived CDR1 and CDR2 are GTSNPN and SVGIG (reference sequence). The CDR3 reads CAWTEQAGGETQYF. DNA of the CDR3: TGTGCCTGGACGGAACAAGCGGGAGGGGAGACCCAGTACTTC.

The chain uses TRBV28 and TRBJ1-2, with 8 bases aligning to TRBD1. Germline V CDR1 and CDR2: MDHEN, SYDVKM. This CDR3 spans 13 amino acids. The trim removed 5 bases at V and 8 bases at J, leaving 7 bases unmatched. The CDR3 spells CASSPGQGGGYTF. The CDR3 DNA follows: TGTGCCAGCAGTCCCGGACAGGGTGGAGGCTACACCTTC.

The chain combines TRBV7-2 with TRBJ2-3; TRBD2 is a possible D gene (7 bases). Germline lookup yields CDR1 SGHTA and CDR2 FQGNSA. The CDR3 contains 16 residues. The V end lost 5 bases, the J end lost 1 base, and 16 bases lay between the germline ends. The CDR3 reads CASSPQKGGGTDTQYF. The CDR3 DNA reads TGTGCCAGCAGCCCCCAAAAGGGGGGGGGCACAGATACGCAGTATTTT.

This clone has a handful of counts. The junction departs from the called germline gene at one end, perhaps through a read error. This chain connects TRBV10-3 to TRBJ1-3; no definite D call. Germline V gene data show CDR1 as ENHRY and CDR2 as SYGVKD. CDR3 size: 16 residues. The CDR3: CASSYSIKAPGNTIYF. The CDR3 nucleotides are TGTGCCAGCAGTTACTCGATAAAAGCTCCTGGAAACACCATATATTTT.

This clone was picked up a small number of times. The chain is built from TRBV2 and TRBJ2-3; D remains ambiguous. With 7 bases removed from V and 1 base from J, the gap between germline ends came to 12 bases. The CDR3 runs to 14 residues. The germline V gene encodes CDR1 SNHLY and CDR2 FYNNEI. The CDR3 nucleotides read TGTGCCAGCAAGTGGGGTACGGGCACAGATACGCAGTATTTT. Its protein product is CASKWGTGTDTQYF.